The 17 T cell receptor beta chains listed next were all sequenced from one sample in a study of T cell repertoires in cytomegalovirus infection. TCRdb used MiXCR to reprocess the reads, holding one entry per CDR3 protein. This sample has fewer than 550,000 distinct CDR3 sequences; approximately 11% occur once, and the top ten carry roughly 10%. Sequencing used PBMCs. Receptor source: a human donor in good health (CMV status not recorded). Some clones in this sample may be carry-over from other donors' samples.

This clonotype was recorded many times. The chain carries TRBV7-3 and TRBJ1-6, with 9 bases fitting TRBD1. The J segment lost 4 bases and the V segment lost 4 bases, leaving 8 bases of the junction unmatched. The CDR3 loop spans 17 amino acids. Germline CDR1 SGHTA, CDR2 FQGTGA. CDR3 nucleotide sequence: TGTGCCAGCAGCTGTCCGGGACAGGGCGCTTATAATTCACCCCTCCACTTT. Its protein product is CASSCPGQGAYNSPLHF.

The genes are TRBV6-5 and TRBJ1-6, with D uncertain. V lost 6 bases to trimming and J lost 7 bases, with 10 bases between them. This CDR3 has 13 amino acids. Per the germline V gene, CDR1 is MNHEY and CDR2 is SVGAGI. For the CDR3, the DNA is TGTGCCAGCAGACGGACGGCCAATTCACCCCTCCACTTT. As protein: CASRRTANSPLHF.

The chain has TRBV24-1 and TRBJ2-7; no clear D. The CDR3 is 13 amino acids. The germline V gene encodes CDR1 KGHDR and CDR2 SFDVKD. V was cut by 9 bases and J by 3 bases, with 14 bases left in between. The CDR3 nucleotides are TGTGCCACCGTCCGGGTCAGTCTCTACGAGCAGTACTTC. Translating gives CATVRVSLYEQYF.

This clonotype has ten or more counts. The rearrangement links TRBV7-2 to TRBJ2-7; D tentatively reads TRBD1 or TRBD2 (5 bases each). V shed 4 bases and J shed 6 bases, with 7 bases lying between them. The CDR3 is 11 residues long. From germline, CDR1 is SGHTA and CDR2 FQGNSA. The CDR3 DNA reads TGTGCCAGCAGCTCTGGGGGCGAGCAGTACTTC. This codes for CASSSGGEQYF.

The V and J genes are TRBV20-1 and TRBJ2-7; 9 nucleotides agree with TRBD1. V lost 0 bases to trimming and J lost 2 bases; unmatched junction nucleotides: 8. Germline assignment: CDR1 DFQATT and CDR2 SNEGSKA (reference sequence). CDR3 length: 16 amino acids. CDR3 nucleotides: TGCAGTGCTAGAGATTTTCCCGGGACAGGGACCTACGAGCAGTACTTC. Amino acid sequence: CSARDFPGTGTYEQYF.

This clonotype was recorded at least ten times. The chain recombines TRBV19 with TRBJ2-7, with D possibly being TRBD1 (5 bases). The V gene's germline CDR1 is LNHDA and CDR2 SQIVND (reference sequence). V was trimmed by 8 bases and J by 1 base, leaving 12 bases between them. This CDR3 region has 13 residues. This CDR3 reads CASGMDTSYEQYF. The CDR3, as DNA: TGTGCCAGTGGAATGGACACGTCCTACGAGCAGTACTTC.

The sample holds many counts of this clonotype. V and J are TRBV6-2 or TRBV6-3 and TRBJ2-2, with D tentatively TRBD1 (8 bases). This CDR3 comprises 16 residues. CDR1 is MNHEY, CDR2 SVGEGT, per germline. Trimming shortened V by 6 bases and J by 3 bases, and 17 bases separated the two germline ends. CDR3 nucleotide sequence: TGTGCCAGCAGAGTGACAGGGGAGGGTCACACCGGGGAGCTGTTTTTT. It encodes CASRVTGEGHTGELFF.

Many counts were recorded for this clonotype. The rearrangement joins TRBV7-3 to TRBJ1-1; D uncertain. This CDR3 contains 13 residues. Germline loops: CDR1 SGHTA, CDR2 FQGTGA. Between the trimmed V and J ends, which lost 2 bases and 4 bases, there was a span of 8 bases. CDR3 in amino acids: CASSLQRVTEAFF. CDR3 nucleotide sequence: TGTGCCAGCAGCTTACAAAGGGTCACTGAAGCTTTCTTT. Variable domain in full (rest from reference TRBV7-3 and TRBJ1-1): GAGVSQTPSNKVTEKGKYVELRCDPISGHTALYWYRQSLGQGPEFLIYFQGTGAADDSGLPNDRFFAVRPEGSVSTLKIQRTERGDSAVYLCASSLQRVTEAFFGQGTRLTVV.

This sequence joins TRBV20-1 and TRBJ2-1; D is perhaps TRBD1 or TRBD2 (7 bases each). With 4 bases removed from V and 6 bases from J, the gap between germline ends came to 13 bases. Per the germline V gene, CDR1 is DFQATT and CDR2 is SNEGSKA (reference sequence). This CDR3 region has 13 residues. CDR3 region: CSAIQGGRNEQFF. For the CDR3, the DNA is TGCAGTGCTATCCAGGGGGGGCGCAATGAGCAGTTCTTC.

At least ten counts were recorded for this clonotype. V and J are TRBV15 and TRBJ2-1, with a tentative D call TRBD1 (5 bases). V was shortened by 2 bases and J by 0 bases, with 11 bases between the two germline ends. The CDR3 spans 16 residues. The germline gives CDR1 LNHNV, CDR2 YYDKDF (reference sequence). The CDR3 spells CATSRTQGSSYNEQFF. Written as DNA, the CDR3 is TGTGCCACCAGCAGAACCCAGGGAAGCTCCTACAATGAGCAGTTCTTC.

This clonotype showed up many times. The chain couples TRBV29-1 to TRBJ1-1; D may be TRBD1 (5 bases). Trimming took 4 bases from V and 0 from J, leaving 9 bases between them. Germline loops: CDR1 SQVTM, CDR2 ANQGSEA. The CDR3 has 13 amino acids. The CDR3 spells CSVADSLNTEAFF. DNA for the CDR3: TGCAGCGTTGCTGACAGTCTGAACACTGAAGCTTTCTTT.

At least ten counts were recorded for this clonotype. V is TRBV20-1 and J is TRBJ2-1; 9 bases line up with TRBD2. Germline CDR1 and CDR2: DFQATT and SNEGSKA (reference sequence). CDR3 size: 17 residues. The V segment lost 6 bases and the J segment 0 bases; nucleotides outside the gene matches: 12. The CDR3 coding sequence is TGCAGTGCCACTAGATTAGCGGGAGATAGCTCCTACAATGAGCAGTTCTTC. Translation: CSATRLAGDSSYNEQFF.

This clonotype has at least ten counts. This sequence joins TRBV12-5 and TRBJ1-1; D may be TRBD1 (6 bases). The germline V gene encodes CDR1 LGHNT and CDR2 FRNRAP. The CDR3 contains 16 residues. Trimming shortened V by 5 bases and J by 2 bases, and 18 bases separated the two germline ends. This CDR3 reads CASGASPPGANTEAFF. CDR3 nucleotides: TGTGCTAGTGGTGCTAGTCCTCCGGGGGCAAACACTGAAGCTTTCTTT.

This clonotype was counted ten times or more. The genes are TRBV29-1 and TRBJ1-5; D is perhaps TRBD1 (6 bases). Germline loops: CDR1 SQVTM, CDR2 ANQGSEA. The CDR3 runs to 14 residues. V was trimmed by 6 bases and J by 3 bases, leaving 15 bases between them. CDR3 in DNA: TGCAGCGTCGCCGGGGGGGGCCACAATCAGCCCCAGCATTTT. This encodes CSVAGGGHNQPQHF.

The chain uses TRBV5-1 and TRBJ2-2; a weak D match, TRBD1 (5 bases). The CDR3 is 14 residues long. CDR1 SGHRS and CDR2 YFSETQ come from the germline V gene. The V gene lost 0 bases and the J gene lost 4 bases, with 7 bases spanning the gap. CDR3: CASSLARVTGELFF. CDR3 sequence (DNA): TGCGCCAGCAGCTTGGCCAGGGTCACCGGGGAGCTGTTTTTT.

This clonotype was counted only a few times. The chain uses TRBV10-3 and TRBJ1-1; no clear D. The V end lost 4 bases, the J end lost 5 bases, and 11 bases lay between the germline ends. Germline CDR1 is ENHRY and CDR2 is SYGVKD. This CDR3 spans 13 amino acids. Here the CDR3 DNA reads TGTGCCATCAGTGTGGGCGAAAGGACTGAAGCTTTCTTT. Encoded protein: CAISVGERTEAFF.

This clonotype was picked up a small number of times. This chain's CDR3 is CATSDQGQGATGELFF. CDR3 nucleotides: TGTGCCACCAGTGATCAGGGACAGGGAGCCACCGGGGAGCTGTTTTTT. V is TRBV24-1 and J is TRBJ2-2, with 9 nucleotides matching TRBD1. Germline trimming cut 3 bases from V and 4 bases from J; bases unmatched to any gene: 5. CDR3 length equals 16 residues. Per the germline V gene, CDR1 is KGHDR and CDR2 is SFDVKD.